A selection of T cell receptor beta chains follows, all from one sample in a study of blood T cell repertoires in COVID-19. Assay: immunoSEQ multiplex PCR; the TCRdb copy retains only in-frame clones and omits some. The sample lists roughly 60,000 clones; roughly four fifths were seen once. Sequenced input: peripheral blood. Source of these receptors: a middle-aged man with COVID-19, enrolled during active disease. Each CDR3 is given with its conserved first and last residue. The D gene is left open where the match is weak. Not all rows give a size; the values are once, few, many and, for expanded clones, a class.

V gene	clone size	J gene	D gene	CDR3 protein	CDR3 DNA
TRBV7-3	.	TRBJ2-1	.	CASSLVGRGNEQFF	TGTGCCAGCAGCCTAGTTGGCCGAGGGAATGAGCAGTTCTTC
TRBV6-6	.	TRBJ1-6	.	CASSDFSSPLHF	TGTGCCAGCAGTGATTTCAGTTCACCCCTCCACTTT
TRBV5-1	.	TRBJ2-1	.	CASSLSNEQFF	TGCGCCAGCAGCTTGTCTAATGAGCAGTTCTTC
TRBV24-1	.	TRBJ1-2	TRBD1	CATRGQGADLGDGYTF	TGTGCCACCCGAGGACAGGGGGCGGACCTAGGGGATGGCTACACCTTC
TRBV6-2/TRBV6-3	.	TRBJ2-1	TRBD2	CASSWDSGRIEQFF	TGTGCCAGCAGTTGGGATAGCGGGAGGATTGAGCAGTTCTTC
TRBV24-1	.	TRBJ1-1	.	CATSDPHTEAFF	TGTGCCACCAGTGACCCTCACACTGAAGCTTTCTTT
TRBV28	.	TRBJ2-7	.	CASGGLTYEQYF	TGTGCCAGTGGAGGGCTGACCTACGAGCAGTACTTC
TRBV24-1	.	TRBJ2-1	TRBD1	CATSERDRGKLNEQFF	TGTGCCACCAGTGAACGGGACAGGGGGAAGTTGAATGAGCAGTTCTTC
TRBV28	.	TRBJ1-2	TRBD1	CASTTDREYGYTF	TGTGCCAGCACCACCGACAGGGAATATGGCTACACCTTC
TRBV5-4	.	TRBJ2-2	TRBD2	CASSQGGEYTGELFF	TGTGCCAGCAGCCAGGGAGGGGAATACACCGGGGAGCTGTTTTTT
TRBV2	.	TRBJ2-2	.	CASSEFLANTGELFF	TGTGCCAGCAGTGAATTTCTCGCGAACACCGGGGAGCTGTTTTTT
TRBV5-6	.	TRBJ1-1	TRBD1	CASSLVQGANTEAFF	TGTGCCAGCAGCTTGGTCCAGGGGGCGAACACTGAAGCTTTCTTT
TRBV9	.	TRBJ2-5	.	CASSEGGRVETQYF	TGTGCCAGCAGCGAAGGAGGGCGCGTGGAGACCCAGTACTTC
TRBV19	.	TRBJ1-1	.	CASSIDRGGSTEAFF	TGTGCCAGTAGTATAGATCGGGGAGGGTCCACTGAAGCTTTCTTT
TRBV29-1	.	TRBJ1-1	.	CSAQWRGKAEAFF	TGCAGCGCCCAGTGGAGGGGAAAGGCTGAAGCTTTCTTT
TRBV5-1	.	TRBJ2-7	.	CASSLTREQYF	TGCGCCAGCAGCCTAACCAGGGAGCAGTACTTC
TRBV7-9	once	TRBJ1-4	.	CASSLGGRSEKLFF	TGTGCCAGCAGCTTGGGGGGGCGGAGTGAAAAACTGTTTTTT
TRBV21-1	.	TRBJ2-7	.	CASSKGGSRGEQYF	TGTGCCAGCAGCAAAGGGGGCTCTAGGGGCGAGCAGTACTTC
TRBV19	.	TRBJ2-7	TRBD2	CASSPSGTGEQYF	TGTGCCAGTTCGCCTAGCGGGACCGGCGAGCAGTACTTC
TRBV9	.	TRBJ2-1	TRBD2	CASSVGSGLAGYNEQFF	TGTGCCAGCAGCGTAGGAAGTGGGCTAGCGGGGTACAATGAGCAGTTCTTC
TRBV28	.	TRBJ2-1	.	CASNPNAGEQFF	TGTGCCAGCAACCCTAACGCCGGTGAGCAGTTCTTC
TRBV7-3	.	TRBJ2-2	TRBD2	CASSLTLGLAGGTNTGELFF	TGTGCCAGCAGCTTAACCCTAGGACTAGCGGGAGGCACGAACACCGGGGAGCTGTTTTTT
TRBV19	.	TRBJ2-1	TRBD1	CASSNTGGLFSFF	TGTGCCAGTAGTAATACAGGGGGCCTCTTTAGCTTCTTC
TRBV25-1	.	TRBJ2-3	.	CASTFAGSGDTQYF	TGTGCCAGCACGTTTGCCGGGAGCGGAGATACGCAGTATTTT
TRBV12-3/TRBV12-4	.	TRBJ2-1	.	CASSFGAYNEQFF	TGTGCCAGCAGTTTTGGAGCGTACAATGAGCAGTTCTTC
TRBV5-6	.	TRBJ2-1	TRBD2	CASSLAVAGAQQFF	TGTGCCAGCAGCTTGGCAGTAGCGGGCGCGCAACAGTTCTTC
TRBV14	.	TRBJ2-5	TRBD2	CASSPSGSWETQYF	TGTGCCAGCAGCCCTAGCGGGAGTTGGGAGACCCAGTACTTC
TRBV30	few	TRBJ2-1	TRBD2	CAWSVQLAGGPRTYNEQFF	TGTGCCTGGAGTGTACAACTAGCGGGAGGGCCGCGGACCTACAATGAGCAGTTCTTC
TRBV29-1	.	TRBJ2-3	.	CSVAGREDTQYF	TGCAGCGTTGCAGGGCGGGAAGATACGCAGTATTTT
TRBV6-6	.	TRBJ1-2	TRBD1	CASSYSATGGSGYTF	TGTGCCAGCAGTTACTCGGCCACAGGGGGCAGTGGCTACACCTTC
TRBV4-2	.	TRBJ2-5	.	CASSQDKETQYF	TGTGCCAGCAGCCAAGATAAAGAGACCCAGTACTTC
TRBV7-3	.	TRBJ2-6	.	CASSLPHRSSGANVLTF	TGTGCCAGCAGCTTGCCCCACAGGAGCTCTGGGGCCAACGTCCTGACTTTC
TRBV20-1	.	TRBJ1-5	.	CSASKDGGNQPQHF	TGCAGTGCTAGTAAAGACGGGGGAAATCAGCCCCAGCATTTT
TRBV29-1	few	TRBJ1-6	.	CSVKDSPGSPLHF	TGCAGCGTCAAGGACAGCCCGGGGTCACCCCTCCACTTT
TRBV28	few	TRBJ1-3	TRBD1	CASSLAYSPPTGKRGGNTIYF	TGTGCCAGCAGTTTGGCATACTCCCCCCCGACAGGGAAAAGGGGTGGAAACACCATATATTTT
TRBV19	.	TRBJ1-5	TRBD1	CASSIGTGEGQPQHF	TGTGCCAGTAGTATTGGGACAGGGGAAGGTCAGCCCCAGCATTTT
TRBV10-1	few	TRBJ2-2	.	CASSVANTGELFF	TGCGCCAGCAGTGTCGCGAACACCGGGGAGCTGTTTTTT
TRBV19	.	TRBJ2-5	.	CASSRRANGETQYF	TGTGCCAGTAGCCGGAGGGCGAATGGGGAGACCCAGTACTTC
TRBV5-1	.	TRBJ1-1	TRBD1	CASSGDAGGRNTEAFF	TGCGCCAGCAGCGGGGACGCAGGGGGTAGGAACACTGAAGCTTTCTTT
TRBV6-5	few	TRBJ2-7	.	CASSSKSYEQYF	TGTGCCAGCAGTTCTAAATCCTACGAGCAGTACTTC